This T cell receptor (beta chain) was sequenced during a study of naive and memory T cell subsets. Findings of the study overall: In naive cells, over 90% of TCR sequences were seen only once.

This CDR3 spans 13 amino acids. Trimming stripped 4 bases from V and 3 bases from J, with 10 bases between. In this sample, this clonotype turned up many times. Its antigen is undetermined. Two oligonucleotides, mixed equimolar, formed the beta constant-region primer covering TRBC1 and TRBC2. TCRdb ran MiXCR on the UMI-ligation and nested PCR reads and lists one entry per CDR3 protein. This repertoire shows 70,000 to 95,000 distinct CDR3 sequences, 5.5% to 8.5% found once; its top ten account for over 1.5%. CD4+ T cell IFNgamma after overnight CMV lysate exposure gave donor CMV status. The clonotype was recovered from a human donor in good health. This chain uses TRBV12-3 or TRBV12-4 with TRBJ2-7, with D uncertain. Sequencing was done on a sample of central memory CD4+ T cells from blood. CDR3 bases: TGTGCCAGCAGTTACGGAAGACTCTACGAGCAGTACTTC. This encodes CASSYGRLYEQYF.